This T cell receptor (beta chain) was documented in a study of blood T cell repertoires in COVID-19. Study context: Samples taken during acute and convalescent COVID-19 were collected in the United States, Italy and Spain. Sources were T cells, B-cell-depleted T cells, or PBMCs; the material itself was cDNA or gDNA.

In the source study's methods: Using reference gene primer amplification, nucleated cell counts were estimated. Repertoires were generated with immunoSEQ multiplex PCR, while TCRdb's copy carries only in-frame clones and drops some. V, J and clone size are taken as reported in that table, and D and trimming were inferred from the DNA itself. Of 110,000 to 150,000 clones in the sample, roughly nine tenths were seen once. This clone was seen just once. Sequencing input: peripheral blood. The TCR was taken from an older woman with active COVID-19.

The CDR3 protein is CASARTSNTGELFF. The CDR3 region has the DNA TGTGCCAGCGCCCGGACATCGAACACCGGGGAGCTGTTTTTT. V gene TRBV5-4 combines with J gene TRBJ2-2; D is possibly TRBD1 (5 bases). CDR3 size: 14 residues. V was trimmed by 7 bases and J by 0 bases, leaving 10 bases between them. Germline loops: CDR1 SGHNT, CDR2 YYREEE (reference sequence).